The T cell receptor (beta chain) described here comes from a study of T cells after yellow fever vaccination (dated by TCRdb to the late 2010s). Notes on the research overall: The SMART-Seq v4 Ultra Low Input RNA kit was used to prepare libraries from fractions with low cell numbers. The cohort comprised two healthy male donors, one aged 18 to 30 and one aged 30 to 40 years. To follow T-cell clones before and after both primary and booster YFV17D yellow fever vaccination, bulk TCR alpha and beta repertoires underwent longitudinal sequencing. Bulk PBMC replicates and cell subsets were isolated from blood drawn at multiple timepoints before and after both primary and secondary immunization. The investigation overall reported the following: The secondary T-cell response was weaker than the primary response but faster, peaking on day 5 instead of day 15. A small share of clonotypes occurred in both CD4 and CD8 compartments, likely arising from convergent recombination. FACS-sorted repertoires could contain abundant contaminating clonotypes from the bulk population, so computational filtering was required. Most clones expanded after primary vaccination (almost 98% of CD4 and roughly 90% of CD8) were re-detected after the booster, suggesting that broad memory maintenance occurred. Only a couple of donors were included in the study, so the extent to which the findings can be generalized is limited.

At the junction V is shortened by 0 bases and J by 2 bases, with 7 bases in between. From cysteine to phenylalanine, the CDR3 is 14 amino acids long. Here the CDR3 DNA is all that survives: 42 bases in frame from base 1. CDR1 and CDR2 were assigned from the germline V gene (reference sequence) as LNHNV and YYDKDF. These reads were obtained on an Illumina NovaSeq 6000. TCR cDNA was made using 5'RACE template switching, a step that added a universal primer site and unique molecular identifiers. Priming for cDNA synthesis came from both the TCR alpha and TCR beta constant segments. Two PCR steps were used to amplify libraries, with sample barcodes and sequencing adapters being added in the second step. Sequencing of the libraries was done on either Illumina HiSeq 2500 (2x100 bp) or NovaSeq (2x150 bp). In the original analysis: Demultiplexing of reads and collapsing into UMI consensus sequences were performed with MIGEC, and V(D)J alignment was carried out with MiXCR. Clonotypes responding to the vaccine were identified with edgeR on replicate PBMC samples, with the criteria of FDR below 0.01 and a log2 fold change above 5 up to day 15. Bulk clonotypes were assigned CD4 or CD8 identity according to which sequenced CD4 or CD8 repertoire held them at higher abundance. Clones were called with MiXCR by TCRdb after fastp trimmed the public reads at Q25, and only in-frame beta chains were retained. Rows matching on CDR3 protein sequence are summarized as one entry with the most common DNA and genes. The V and J calls and clone size come from TCRdb's table, not from the authors' own analysis. The sample has 300,000 to 350,000 distinct CDR3 sequences on record, 3.5% to 4.5% of them singletons. 20% to 25% of the sample comes from the top ten.

On this clonotype itself: It has no known antigen specificity. Per-base qualities were not stored, and no clone one base away is much larger.

In the paper's terms, the treatment or condition label means: live attenuated yellow fever vaccine strain. At each blood-draw timepoint, two biological replicates of bulk PBMCs were collected. A standard Ficoll-Paque protocol was used to isolate PBMCs from peripheral blood. TriZol was used to extract RNA from bulk PBMCs, from CD4 and CD8 fractions, and from dextramer-positive and dextramer-negative fractions. This specimen was PBMCs, taken 5 days after the yellow fever booster vaccination. The chain links TRBV15 with TRBJ1-1; the D segment cannot be called with confidence. This receptor was obtained from a man younger than 35 who received the YFV17D yellow fever vaccine. The bases read TGTGCCACCAGCAGAGATGGAGGAAACACTGAAGCTTTCTTT. Its coded protein is CATSRDGGNTEAFF. The entire variable domain, with the stretches around the CDR3 drawn from the reference TRBV15 and TRBJ1-1 proteins, is DAMVIQNPRYQVTQFGKPVTLSCSQTLNHNVMYWYQQKSSQAPKLLFHYYDKDFNNEADTPDNFQSRRPNTSFCFLDIRSPGLGDTAMYLCATSRDGGNTEAFFGQGTRLTVV.